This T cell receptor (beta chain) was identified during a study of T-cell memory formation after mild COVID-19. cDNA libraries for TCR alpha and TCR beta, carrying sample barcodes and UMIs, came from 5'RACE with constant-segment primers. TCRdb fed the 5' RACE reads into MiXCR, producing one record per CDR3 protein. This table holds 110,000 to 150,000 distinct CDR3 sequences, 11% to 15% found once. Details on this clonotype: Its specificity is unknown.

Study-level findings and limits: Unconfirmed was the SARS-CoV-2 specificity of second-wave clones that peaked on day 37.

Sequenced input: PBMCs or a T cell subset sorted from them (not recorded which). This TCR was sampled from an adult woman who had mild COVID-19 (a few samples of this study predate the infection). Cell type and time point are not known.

CDR3 region: CASSLDRSLAGYTF. CDR3 bases: TGTGCCAGCAGTCTCGACAGGAGTTTAGCTGGCTACACCTTC. The chain links TRBV7-8 to TRBJ1-2, with D tentatively TRBD1 (6 bases). CDR1 is SGHVS and CDR2 is FQNEAQ in the germline V gene. This CDR3 is built from 14 residues. Trimming took off 6 bases at V and 7 bases at J, with 18 bases between the two ends.